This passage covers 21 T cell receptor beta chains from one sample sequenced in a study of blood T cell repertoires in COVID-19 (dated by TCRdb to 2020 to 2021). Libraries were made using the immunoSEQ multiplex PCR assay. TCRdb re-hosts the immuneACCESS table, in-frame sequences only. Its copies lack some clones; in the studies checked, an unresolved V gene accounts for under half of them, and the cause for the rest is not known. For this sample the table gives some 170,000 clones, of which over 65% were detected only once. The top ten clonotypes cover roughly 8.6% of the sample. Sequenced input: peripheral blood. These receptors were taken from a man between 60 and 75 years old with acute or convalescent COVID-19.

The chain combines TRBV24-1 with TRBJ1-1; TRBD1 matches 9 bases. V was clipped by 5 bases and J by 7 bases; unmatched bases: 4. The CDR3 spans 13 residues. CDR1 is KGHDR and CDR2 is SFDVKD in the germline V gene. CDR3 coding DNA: TGTGCCACCAGTGGGACAGGGGCGGTTGAAGCTTTCTTT. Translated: CATSGTGAVEAFF.

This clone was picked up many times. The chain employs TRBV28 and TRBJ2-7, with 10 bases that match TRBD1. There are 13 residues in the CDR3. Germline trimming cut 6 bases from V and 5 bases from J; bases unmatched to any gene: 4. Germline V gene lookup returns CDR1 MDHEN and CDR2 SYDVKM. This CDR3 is CASSRDRGDEQYF. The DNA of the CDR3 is TGTGCCAGCAGCCGGGACAGGGGTGACGAGCAGTACTTC. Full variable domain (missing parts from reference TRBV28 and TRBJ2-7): DVKVTQSSRYLVKRTGEKVFLECVQDMDHENMFWYRQDPGLGLRLIYFSYDVKMKEKGDIPEGYSVSREKKERFSLILESASTNQTSMYLCASSRDRGDEQYFGPGTRLTVT.

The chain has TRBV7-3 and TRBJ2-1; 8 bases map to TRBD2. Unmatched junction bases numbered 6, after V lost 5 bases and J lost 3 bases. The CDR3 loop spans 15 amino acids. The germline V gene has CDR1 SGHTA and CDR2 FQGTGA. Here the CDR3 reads CASSQAGTSYNEQFF. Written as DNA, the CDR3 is TGTGCCAGCAGCCAAGCCGGGACTAGCTACAATGAGCAGTTCTTC. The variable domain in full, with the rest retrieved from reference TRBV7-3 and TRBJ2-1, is GAGVSQTPSNKVTEKGKYVELRCDPISGHTALYWYRQSLGQGPEFLIYFQGTGAADDSGLPNDRFFAVRPEGSVSTLKIQRTERGDSAVYLCASSQAGTSYNEQFFGPGTRLTVL.

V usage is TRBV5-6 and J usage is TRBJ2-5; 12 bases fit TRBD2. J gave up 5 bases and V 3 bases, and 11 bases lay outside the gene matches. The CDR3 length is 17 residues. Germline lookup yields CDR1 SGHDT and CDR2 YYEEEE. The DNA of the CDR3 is TGTGCCAGCAGCTCGCCCTCTAGCGGGGGGGCCGGGGAGACCCAGTACTTC. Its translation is CASSSPSSGGAGETQYF. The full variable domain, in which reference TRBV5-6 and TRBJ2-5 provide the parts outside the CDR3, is DAGVTQSPTHLIKTRGQQVTLRCSPKSGHDTVSWYQQALGQGPQFIFQYYEEEERQRGNFPDRFSGHQFPNYSSELNVNALLLGDSALYLCASSSPSSGGAGETQYFGPGTRLLVL.

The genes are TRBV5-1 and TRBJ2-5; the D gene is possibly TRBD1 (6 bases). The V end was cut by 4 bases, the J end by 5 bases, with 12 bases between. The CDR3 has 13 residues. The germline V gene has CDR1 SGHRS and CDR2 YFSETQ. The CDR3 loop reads CASSSTGKETQYF. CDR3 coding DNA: TGCGCCAGCAGCAGCACAGGGAAGGAGACCCAGTACTTC.

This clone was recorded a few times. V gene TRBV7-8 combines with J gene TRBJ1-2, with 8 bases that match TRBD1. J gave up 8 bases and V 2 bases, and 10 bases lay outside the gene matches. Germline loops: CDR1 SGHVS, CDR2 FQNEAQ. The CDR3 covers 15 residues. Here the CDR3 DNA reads TGTGCCAGCAGCTTAAGCCAGGGGGCTTCGCGGGGCTACACCTTC. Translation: CASSLSQGASRGYTF.

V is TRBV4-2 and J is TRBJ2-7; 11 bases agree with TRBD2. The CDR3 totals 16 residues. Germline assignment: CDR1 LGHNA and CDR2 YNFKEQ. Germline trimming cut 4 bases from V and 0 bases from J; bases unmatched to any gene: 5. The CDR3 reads CASSPSTSGSSYEQYF. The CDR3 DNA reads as TGTGCCAGCAGCCCATCCACTAGCGGGAGCTCCTACGAGCAGTACTTC.

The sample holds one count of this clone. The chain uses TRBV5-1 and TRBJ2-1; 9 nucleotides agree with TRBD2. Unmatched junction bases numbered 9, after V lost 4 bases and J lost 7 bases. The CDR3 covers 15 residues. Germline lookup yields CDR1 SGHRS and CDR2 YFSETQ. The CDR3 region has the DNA TGCGCCAGCAGCAACGCGGGACTAGCTTATAATGAGCAGTTCTTC. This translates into CASSNAGLAYNEQFF.

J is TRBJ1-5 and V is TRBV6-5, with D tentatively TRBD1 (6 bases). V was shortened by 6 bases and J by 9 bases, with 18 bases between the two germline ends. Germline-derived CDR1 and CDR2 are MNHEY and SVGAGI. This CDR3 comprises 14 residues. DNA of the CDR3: TGTGCCAGCAGCCTCTCCGGGACACTGAGGCCCCAGCATTTT. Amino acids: CASSLSGTLRPQHF.

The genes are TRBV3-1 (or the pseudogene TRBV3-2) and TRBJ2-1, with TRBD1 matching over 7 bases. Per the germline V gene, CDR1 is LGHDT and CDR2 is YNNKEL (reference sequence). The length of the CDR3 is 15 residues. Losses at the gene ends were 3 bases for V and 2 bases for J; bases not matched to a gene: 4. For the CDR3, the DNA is TGTGCCAGCAGCCAGACCGGGACAGCCTACAATGAGCAGTTCTTC. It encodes CASSQTGTAYNEQFF.

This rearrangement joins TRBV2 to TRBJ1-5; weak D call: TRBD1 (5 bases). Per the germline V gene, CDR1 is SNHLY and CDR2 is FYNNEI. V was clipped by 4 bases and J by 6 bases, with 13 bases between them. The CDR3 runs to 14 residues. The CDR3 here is CASSVQGPPQPQHF. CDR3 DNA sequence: TGTGCCAGCAGTGTCCAGGGCCCCCCTCAGCCCCAGCATTTT.

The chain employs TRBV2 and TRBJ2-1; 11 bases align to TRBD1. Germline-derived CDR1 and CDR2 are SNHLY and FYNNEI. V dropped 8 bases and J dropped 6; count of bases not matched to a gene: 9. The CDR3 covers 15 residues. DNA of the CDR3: TGTGCCAGCTTCGGACAGGGGGCCGGGAGCAATGAGCAGTTCTTC. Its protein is CASFGQGAGSNEQFF.

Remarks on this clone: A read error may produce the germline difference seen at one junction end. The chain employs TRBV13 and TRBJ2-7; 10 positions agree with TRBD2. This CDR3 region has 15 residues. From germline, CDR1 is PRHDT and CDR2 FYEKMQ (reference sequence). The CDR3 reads CARSSERGGAYEQYF. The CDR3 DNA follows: TGTGCCCGCAGCTCCGAGCGGGGGGGGGCCTACGAGCAGTACTTC.

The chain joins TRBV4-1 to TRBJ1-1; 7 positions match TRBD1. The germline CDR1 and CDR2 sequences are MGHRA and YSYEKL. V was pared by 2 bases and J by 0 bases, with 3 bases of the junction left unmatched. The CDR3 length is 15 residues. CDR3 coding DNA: TGCGCCAGCAGCCAATACAGGGGATTGAACACTGAAGCTTTCTTT. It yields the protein CASSQYRGLNTEAFF.

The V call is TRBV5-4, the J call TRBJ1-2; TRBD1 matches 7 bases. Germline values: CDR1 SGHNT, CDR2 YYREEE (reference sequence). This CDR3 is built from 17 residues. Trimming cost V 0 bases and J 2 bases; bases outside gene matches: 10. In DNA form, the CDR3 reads TGTGCCAGCAGCTTGGCCCAGGGGGAAGTGGCCAACTATGGCTACACCTTC. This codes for CASSLAQGEVANYGYTF.

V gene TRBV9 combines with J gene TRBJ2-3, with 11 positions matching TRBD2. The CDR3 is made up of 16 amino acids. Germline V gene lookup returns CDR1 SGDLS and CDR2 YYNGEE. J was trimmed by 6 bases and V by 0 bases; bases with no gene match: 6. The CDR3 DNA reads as TGTGCCAGCAGCGTAGGGCTAGCGGGGGGCCGTGATACGCAGTATTTT. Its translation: CASSVGLAGGRDTQYF.

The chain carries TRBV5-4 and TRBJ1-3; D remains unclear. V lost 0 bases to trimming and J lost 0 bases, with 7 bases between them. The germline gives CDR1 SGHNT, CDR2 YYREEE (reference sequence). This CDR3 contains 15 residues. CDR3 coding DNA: TGTGCCAGCAGCTTGGAGGCGGCCTCTGGAAACACCATATATTTT. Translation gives CASSLEAASGNTIYF.

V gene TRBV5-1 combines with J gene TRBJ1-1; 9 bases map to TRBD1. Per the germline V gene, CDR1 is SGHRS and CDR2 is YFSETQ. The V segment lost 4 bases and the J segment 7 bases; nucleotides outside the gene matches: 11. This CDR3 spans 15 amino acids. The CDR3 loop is CASSGSDRGKGEAFF. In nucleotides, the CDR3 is TGCGCCAGCAGCGGATCAGACAGGGGGAAGGGTGAAGCTTTCTTT.

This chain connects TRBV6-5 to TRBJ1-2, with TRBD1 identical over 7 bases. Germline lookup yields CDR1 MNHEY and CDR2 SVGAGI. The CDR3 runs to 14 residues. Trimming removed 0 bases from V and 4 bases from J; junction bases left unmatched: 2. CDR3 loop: CASSYSNRGYGYTF. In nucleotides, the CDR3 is TGTGCCAGCAGTTACTCGAACAGGGGCTATGGCTACACCTTC.

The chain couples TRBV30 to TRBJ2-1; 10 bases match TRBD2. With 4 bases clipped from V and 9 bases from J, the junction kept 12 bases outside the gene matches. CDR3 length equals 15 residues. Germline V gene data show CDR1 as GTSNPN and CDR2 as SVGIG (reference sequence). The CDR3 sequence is CAWTESGGALSEQFF. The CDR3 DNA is TGTGCCTGGACCGAAAGCGGGGGGGCCCTGAGTGAGCAGTTCTTC.

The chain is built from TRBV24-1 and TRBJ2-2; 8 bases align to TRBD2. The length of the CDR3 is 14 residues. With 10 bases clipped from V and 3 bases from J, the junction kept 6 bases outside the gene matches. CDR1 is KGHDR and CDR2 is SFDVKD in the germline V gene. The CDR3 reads CATQREGDTGELFF. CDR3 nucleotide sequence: TGTGCCACGCAACGGGAGGGGGACACCGGGGAGCTGTTTTTT.